These T cell receptor beta chains were read from a single sample in a study of shared clonotypes between healthy human individuals. Profiled with immunoSEQ multiplex PCR; TCRdb holds only in-frame clones, not every one. Counted here are around 1.4 million clones, 98% occurring once; the ten biggest clones make up under 0.45%. The sequenced sample consisted of naive CD4+ T cells sorted from blood. These receptors came from a man aged 25-40 years in good health. CDR3s include the opening cysteine and the closing phenylalanine or tryptophan. D genes are given only for firm matches. Clone sizes are given selectively: once, few, many, or a class where the clone is expanded.

j_call: TRBJ1-2
cdr3_length: 16
clone_size: NA
d_call: NA
v_call: TRBV11-2
cdr3_aa: CASSVEPGHNNYGYTF
cdr3_nt: TGTGCCAGCAGCGTAGAACCGGGACACAATAACTATGGCTACACCTTC

j_call: TRBJ2-7
cdr3_length: 14
clone_size: NA
d_call: NA
v_call: TRBV6-1
cdr3_aa: CASSDGSTRSEQYF
cdr3_nt: TGTGCCAGCAGTGATGGATCTACTCGTTCCGAGCAGTACTTC

j_call: TRBJ2-5
cdr3_length: 12
clone_size: NA
d_call: NA
v_call: TRBV2
cdr3_aa: CASKDNQETQYF
cdr3_nt: TGTGCCAGCAAAGACAACCAAGAGACCCAGTACTTC

j_call: TRBJ2-5
cdr3_length: 14
clone_size: NA
d_call: TRBD1
v_call: TRBV5-8
cdr3_aa: CASSQTGGRETQYF
cdr3_nt: TGTGCCAGCAGCCAAACAGGGGGCCGGGAGACCCAGTACTTC

j_call: TRBJ2-1
cdr3_length: 16
clone_size: NA
d_call: NA
v_call: TRBV5-6
cdr3_aa: CASSLDVGGNYNEQFF
cdr3_nt: TGTGCCAGCAGCTTAGATGTGGGCGGGAACTACAATGAGCAGTTCTTC

j_call: TRBJ1-4
cdr3_length: 13
clone_size: NA
d_call: NA
v_call: TRBV10-3
cdr3_aa: CAIRDSGVEKLFF
cdr3_nt: TGTGCCATCCGGGACTCGGGGGTGGAAAAACTGTTTTTT

j_call: TRBJ2-5
cdr3_length: 14
clone_size: NA
d_call: NA
v_call: TRBV5-1
cdr3_aa: CASSLNRAWETQYF
cdr3_nt: TGCGCCAGCAGCTTGAACAGGGCTTGGGAGACCCAGTACTTC

j_call: TRBJ2-3
cdr3_length: 15
clone_size: NA
d_call: NA
v_call: TRBV9
cdr3_aa: CASSVGATSTDTQYF
cdr3_nt: TGTGCCAGCAGCGTAGGGGCTACAAGCACAGATACGCAGTATTTT

j_call: TRBJ2-7
cdr3_length: 16
clone_size: NA
d_call: TRBD1
v_call: TRBV7-6
cdr3_aa: CASSLAHRGKTYEQYF
cdr3_nt: TGTGCCAGCAGCTTAGCCCACAGGGGGAAGACCTACGAGCAGTACTTC

j_call: TRBJ2-3
cdr3_length: 12
clone_size: NA
d_call: NA
v_call: TRBV14
cdr3_aa: CASSQGRNTQYF
cdr3_nt: TGTGCCAGCAGCCAAGGCCGTAATACGCAGTATTTT

j_call: TRBJ2-4
cdr3_length: 16
clone_size: NA
d_call: NA
v_call: TRBV4-1
cdr3_aa: CASSQDLRTERNIQYF
cdr3_nt: TGCGCCAGCAGCCAAGATCTGCGGACAGAAAGGAACATTCAGTACTTC

j_call: TRBJ2-1
cdr3_length: 13
clone_size: NA
d_call: NA
v_call: TRBV29-1
cdr3_aa: CSVERGTVVEQFF
cdr3_nt: TGCAGCGTTGAGAGGGGAACCGTGGTAGAGCAGTTCTTC

j_call: TRBJ1-1
cdr3_length: 14
clone_size: NA
d_call: NA
v_call: TRBV5-4
cdr3_aa: CASSLWQGHTEAFF
cdr3_nt: TGTGCCAGCAGCTTGTGGCAGGGCCACACTGAAGCTTTCTTT

j_call: TRBJ2-1
cdr3_length: 15
clone_size: NA
d_call: NA
v_call: TRBV5-1
cdr3_aa: CASSSQGARNNEQFF
cdr3_nt: TGCGCCAGCAGCTCGCAGGGTGCCCGTAACAATGAGCAGTTCTTC

j_call: TRBJ2-7
cdr3_length: 12
clone_size: NA
d_call: NA
v_call: TRBV29-1
cdr3_aa: CSVHQGPYEQYF
cdr3_nt: TGCAGCGTTCACCAGGGGCCTTACGAGCAGTACTTC

j_call: TRBJ1-4
cdr3_length: 15
clone_size: NA
d_call: NA
v_call: TRBV6-5
cdr3_aa: CASRPLAATNEKLFF
cdr3_nt: TGTGCCAGCAGGCCCCTGGCTGCAACTAATGAAAAACTGTTTTTT

j_call: TRBJ1-1
cdr3_length: 15
clone_size: NA
d_call: NA
v_call: TRBV15
cdr3_aa: CATSRDRGGNTEAFF
cdr3_nt: TGTGCCACCAGCAGAGATCGGGGGGGTAACACTGAAGCTTTCTTT

j_call: TRBJ1-2
cdr3_length: 14
clone_size: NA
d_call: NA
v_call: TRBV21-1
cdr3_aa: CASSKDRGLYGYTF
cdr3_nt: TGTGCCAGCAGCAAGGACAGGGGACTCTATGGCTACACCTTC

j_call: TRBJ2-3
cdr3_length: 20
clone_size: NA
d_call: TRBD2
v_call: TRBV12-5
cdr3_aa: CASGLVRLGTSGTNTDTQYF
cdr3_nt: TGTGCTAGTGGTTTGGTACGATTAGGGACTAGCGGGACGAACACAGATACGCAGTATTTT

j_call: TRBJ2-1
cdr3_length: 15
clone_size: NA
d_call: TRBD2
v_call: TRBV5-1
cdr3_aa: CASSLWLAGADEQFF
cdr3_nt: TGCGCCAGCAGCTTGTGGCTAGCGGGAGCAGATGAGCAGTTCTTC

j_call: TRBJ2-7
cdr3_length: 14
clone_size: NA
d_call: NA
v_call: TRBV25-1
cdr3_aa: CASSEVARTYEQYF
cdr3_nt: TGTGCCAGCAGTGAAGTAGCGAGAACCTACGAGCAGTACTTC

j_call: TRBJ2-7
cdr3_length: 14
clone_size: NA
d_call: TRBD2
v_call: TRBV4-1
cdr3_aa: CASSLTAGKDEQYF
cdr3_nt: TGCGCCAGCAGCCTAACAGCGGGGAAGGACGAGCAGTACTTC

j_call: TRBJ1-4
cdr3_length: 15
clone_size: NA
d_call: NA
v_call: TRBV7-9
cdr3_aa: CASSRREPDMEKLFF
cdr3_nt: TGTGCCAGCAGCAGGCGGGAGCCGGACATGGAAAAACTGTTTTTT

j_call: TRBJ1-2
cdr3_length: 15
clone_size: once
d_call: TRBD1
v_call: TRBV10-3
cdr3_aa: CAISEPGQETYGYTF
cdr3_nt: TGTGCCATCAGTGAGCCAGGACAGGAGACCTATGGCTACACCTTC

j_call: TRBJ1-2
cdr3_length: 18
clone_size: NA
d_call: NA
v_call: TRBV28
cdr3_aa: CASSSPHGGQGTKVGYTF
cdr3_nt: TGTGCCAGCAGTTCACCTCATGGGGGGCAGGGTACCAAGGTCGGCTACACCTTC

j_call: TRBJ2-1
cdr3_length: 15
clone_size: NA
d_call: TRBD1
v_call: TRBV6-5
cdr3_aa: CASSPDRVPYNEQFF
cdr3_nt: TGTGCCAGCAGTCCCGACAGGGTCCCCTACAATGAGCAGTTCTTC

j_call: TRBJ2-2
cdr3_length: 16
clone_size: NA
d_call: TRBD1
v_call: TRBV11-3
cdr3_aa: CASSFSGQGYTGELFF
cdr3_nt: TGTGCCAGCAGTTTTTCGGGACAGGGGTACACCGGGGAGCTGTTTTTT

j_call: TRBJ2-1
cdr3_length: 14
clone_size: NA
d_call: NA
v_call: TRBV5-4
cdr3_aa: CASSPVETYNEQFF
cdr3_nt: TGTGCCAGCAGCCCAGTAGAAACTTACAATGAGCAGTTCTTC